This T cell receptor beta chain is from a study of OX40 agonist ivuxolimab in advanced cancers. This clone was counted a single time. The protocol was immunoSEQ multiplex PCR, while the TCRdb copy is restricted to in-frame clones and leaves out a portion. The sample has about 92,000 clones, roughly 90% seen once. The TCR comes from an adult with an advanced solid tumor such as melanoma, head and neck, liver or kidney cancer. Sequences were derived from CD4+ or CD8+ T cells sorted from blood, sampled in a trial of the OX40 agonist ivuxolimab.

The CDR3 sequence: CSVPGQGGNYGYTF. Written as DNA, the CDR3 is TGCAGCGTTCCCGGACAGGGGGGAAACTATGGCTACACCTTC. The chain recombines TRBV29-1 with TRBJ1-2; 10 bases are a match to TRBD1. There are 14 residues in the CDR3. J gave up 2 bases and V 5 bases, and 5 bases lay outside the gene matches. Germline V gene data show CDR1 as SQVTM and CDR2 as ANQGSEA.